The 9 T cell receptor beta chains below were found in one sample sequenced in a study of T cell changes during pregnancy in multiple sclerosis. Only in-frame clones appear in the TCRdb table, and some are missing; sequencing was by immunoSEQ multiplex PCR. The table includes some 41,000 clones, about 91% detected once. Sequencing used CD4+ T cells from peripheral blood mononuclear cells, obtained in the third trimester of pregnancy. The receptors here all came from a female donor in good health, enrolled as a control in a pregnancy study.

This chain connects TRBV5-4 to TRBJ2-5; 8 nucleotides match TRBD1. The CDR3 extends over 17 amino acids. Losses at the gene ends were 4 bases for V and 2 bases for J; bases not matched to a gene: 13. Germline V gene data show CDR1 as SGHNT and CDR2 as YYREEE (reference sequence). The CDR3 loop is CASSPSLHRDRQETQYF. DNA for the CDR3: TGTGCCAGCAGCCCATCGCTACACCGGGACAGGCAAGAGACCCAGTACTTC.

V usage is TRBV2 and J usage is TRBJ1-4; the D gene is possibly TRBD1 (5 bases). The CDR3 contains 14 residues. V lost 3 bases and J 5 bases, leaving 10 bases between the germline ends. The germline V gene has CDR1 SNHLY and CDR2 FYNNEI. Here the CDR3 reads CASSERGGNEKLFF. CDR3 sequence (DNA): TGTGCCAGCAGTGAGAGGGGAGGGAATGAAAAACTGTTTTTT. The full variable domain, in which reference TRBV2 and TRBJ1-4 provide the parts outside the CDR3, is EPEVTQTPSHQVTQMGQEVILRCVPISNHLYFYWYRQILGQKVEFLVSFYNNEISEKSEIFDDQFSVERPDGSNFTLKIRSTKLEDSAMYFCASSERGGNEKLFFGSGTQLSVL.

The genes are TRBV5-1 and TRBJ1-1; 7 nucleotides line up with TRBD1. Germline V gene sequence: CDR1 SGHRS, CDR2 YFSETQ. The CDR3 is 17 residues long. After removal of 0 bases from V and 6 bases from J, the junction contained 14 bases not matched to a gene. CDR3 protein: CASSLASVTGPGSEAFF. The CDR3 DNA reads TGCGCCAGCAGCTTGGCCTCAGTGACAGGGCCCGGTTCTGAAGCTTTCTTT. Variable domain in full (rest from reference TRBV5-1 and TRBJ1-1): KAGVTQTPRYLIKTRGQQVTLSCSPISGHRSVSWYQQTPGQGLQFLFEYFSETQRNKGNFPGRFSGRQFSNSRSEMNVSTLELGDSALYLCASSLASVTGPGSEAFFGQGTRLTVV.

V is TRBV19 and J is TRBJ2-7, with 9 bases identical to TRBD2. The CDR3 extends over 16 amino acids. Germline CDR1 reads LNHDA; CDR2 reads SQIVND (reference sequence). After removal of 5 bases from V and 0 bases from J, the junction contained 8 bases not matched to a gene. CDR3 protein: CASSPGSGGYSYEQYF. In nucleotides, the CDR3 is TGTGCCAGTAGTCCGGGCAGCGGGGGGTACTCCTACGAGCAGTACTTC. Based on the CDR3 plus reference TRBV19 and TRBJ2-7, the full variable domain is DGGITQSPKYLFRKEGQNVTLSCEQNLNHDAMYWYRQDPGQGLRLIYYSQIVNDFQKGDIAEGYSVSREKKESFPLTVTSAQKNPTAFYLCASSPGSGGYSYEQYFGPGTRLTVT.

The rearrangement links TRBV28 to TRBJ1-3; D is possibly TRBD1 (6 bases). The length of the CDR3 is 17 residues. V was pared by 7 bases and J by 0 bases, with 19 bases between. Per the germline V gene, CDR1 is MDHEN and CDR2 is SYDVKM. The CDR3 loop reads CASKPLPGQVSGNTIYF. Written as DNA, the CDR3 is TGTGCCAGCAAACCGCTCCCGGGACAAGTCTCTGGAAACACCATATATTTT.

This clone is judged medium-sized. The CDR3 protein is CASSDADREKSGLYEQYF. For the CDR3, the DNA is TGTGCCAGCAGTGACGCGGACCGAGAGAAGAGTGGACTATACGAGCAGTACTTC. This rearrangement joins TRBV6-4 to TRBJ2-7; possibly TRBD2 for D (6 bases). The V end was cut by 2 bases, the J end by 4 bases, with 24 bases between. The CDR3 extends over 18 amino acids. Per germline, CDR1 MRHNA and CDR2 SNTAGT.

The DNA of the CDR3 is TGTGCCAGCAGCCCCGGTCGACAGGGAGCTAATGAAAAACTGTTTTTT. Amino acid sequence: CASSPGRQGANEKLFF. The genes are TRBV5-4 and TRBJ1-4; 7 bases are shared with TRBD1. V was pared by 4 bases and J by 3 bases, with 9 bases of the junction left unmatched. This CDR3 comprises 16 residues. From germline, CDR1 is SGHNT and CDR2 YYREEE (reference sequence).

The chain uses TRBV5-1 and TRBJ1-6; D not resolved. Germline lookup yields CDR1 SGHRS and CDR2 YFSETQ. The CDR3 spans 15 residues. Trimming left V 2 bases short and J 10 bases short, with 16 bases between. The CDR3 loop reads CASSFSWREESPLHF. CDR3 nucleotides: TGCGCCAGCAGCTTCAGTTGGAGGGAAGAATCACCCCTCCACTTT.

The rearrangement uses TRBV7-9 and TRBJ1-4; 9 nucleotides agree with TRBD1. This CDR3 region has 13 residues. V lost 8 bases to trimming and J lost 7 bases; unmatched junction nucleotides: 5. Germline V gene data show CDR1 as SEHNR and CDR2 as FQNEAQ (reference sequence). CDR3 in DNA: TGTGCCAGCGGGAACAGGGGGCGTGAAAAACTGTTTTTT. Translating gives CASGNRGREKLFF.